These T cell receptor beta chains were read from a single sample in a study of blood T cell repertoires in COVID-19. The data were produced by immunoSEQ multiplex PCR, yet TCRdb's version contains in-frame clones alone and is incomplete. The sample lists hundreds of thousands of clones; around nine tenths were seen once. Sequencing used peripheral blood. All receptors derive from a human donor in a cohort sampled during active COVID-19. Both conserved end residues are part of each CDR3. D genes are given only for firm matches. The size of a clone is reported for some rows only, either as once, few or many, or as a class for expanded clones.

V gene	J gene	clone size	D gene	CDR3 protein	CDR3 DNA
TRBV18	TRBJ2-2	.	TRBD2	CASSPNPAGENTGELFF	TGTGCCAGCTCACCAAACCCAGCGGGAGAGAACACCGGGGAGCTGTTTTTT
TRBV3-1/TRBV3-2	TRBJ1-2	.	.	CASSRGGHGYTF	TGTGCCAGCAGCCGGGGGGGCCATGGCTACACCTTC
TRBV11-2	TRBJ1-2	.	.	CASSLKEGTYGYTF	TGTGCCAGCAGCTTAAAGGAGGGAACCTATGGCTACACCTTC
TRBV6-1	TRBJ2-3	.	TRBD1	CASSVRDRGSTDTQYF	TGTGCCAGCAGTGTGAGGGACAGGGGGAGCACAGATACGCAGTATTTT
TRBV7-2	TRBJ2-5	once	TRBD2	CASSLRQGGGETQYF	TGTGCCAGCAGCTTAAGGCAGGGCGGGGGAGAGACCCAGTACTTC
TRBV11-2	TRBJ2-1	.	TRBD2	CASSRRVAGEDDEQFF	TGTGCCAGCAGCCGCCGGGTAGCGGGAGAAGACGATGAGCAGTTCTTC
TRBV25-1	TRBJ1-3	.	TRBD1	CASSEPGTGGDTIYF	TGTGCCAGCAGTGAACCAGGGACAGGGGGGGACACCATATATTTT
TRBV7-9	TRBJ2-1	once	TRBD1	CASSLEMGQVSEQFF	TGTGCCAGCAGCTTAGAAATGGGACAGGTCTCTGAGCAGTTCTTC
TRBV4-1	TRBJ1-5	few	.	CASSPDGLVVSENQPQHF	TGCGCCAGCAGCCCCGACGGTCTAGTTGTTTCAGAGAATCAGCCCCAGCATTTT
TRBV2	TRBJ2-1	.	TRBD2	CASSERGSSYNEQFF	TGTGCCAGCAGTGAACGCGGGAGCTCCTACAATGAGCAGTTCTTC
TRBV18	TRBJ1-2	.	TRBD1	CASSPIGQGGPSPNYGYTF	TGTGCCAGCTCACCAATCGGACAGGGAGGGCCCTCCCCTAACTATGGCTACACCTTC
TRBV7-9	TRBJ1-2	.	TRBD1	CASSLGQPNYGYTF	TGTGCCAGCAGCTTGGGACAGCCGAACTATGGCTACACCTTC
TRBV10-3	TRBJ1-2	.	.	CAISGVRGEYGYTF	TGTGCCATCAGTGGTGTCAGGGGAGAGTATGGCTACACCTTC
TRBV5-6	TRBJ1-3	.	.	CASTETGPGNTIYF	TGTGCCAGCACTGAGACGGGTCCTGGAAACACCATATATTTT
TRBV7-8	TRBJ2-7	once	.	CASSLAGQYLPYEQYF	TGTGCCAGCAGCTTAGCGGGGCAGTATCTGCCCTACGAGCAGTACTTC
TRBV7-9	TRBJ1-5	.	.	CASSKGGLNQPQHF	TGTGCCAGCAGCAAGGGAGGGTTAAATCAGCCCCAGCATTTT
TRBV5-1	TRBJ2-1	.	.	CASSLAWNEQFF	TGCGCCAGCAGCCTAGCGTGGAATGAGCAGTTCTTC
TRBV19	TRBJ2-7	.	.	CASSLTGSSYEQYF	TGTGCCAGTAGTTTAACGGGGTCTTCCTACGAGCAGTACTTC
TRBV28	TRBJ1-2	.	.	CASSSTGGYTF	TGTGCCAGCAGTTCTACAGGTGGCTACACCTTC
TRBV28	TRBJ1-4	once	TRBD1	CASRTGGVEKLFF	TGTGCCAGCAGAACAGGGGGCGTTGAAAAACTGTTTTTT
TRBV7-2	TRBJ2-5	.	.	CASSLGYFGTQYF	TGTGCCAGCAGCTTAGGTTACTTCGGGACCCAGTACTTC
TRBV29-1	TRBJ2-3	.	TRBD2	CSVVVGRGPDTQYF	TGCAGCGTTGTGGTTGGGAGGGGCCCAGATACGCAGTATTTT